Reported below is one T cell receptor (beta chain). This sample was taken from a study of spatial heterogeneity in lung cancer. Looking at the study overall: Fewer alpha-chain than beta-chain sequences were consistently detected. Raw reads contained each unique TCR and UMI combination more than ten times on average.

TCRdb analysed the 5' RACE reads with MiXCR anew, one entry per CDR3 protein. Counted here are fewer than 55,000 distinct CDR3 sequences, under 8% occurring once; the ten biggest clones make up roughly 35%. Time point noted: blood at routine non-recurrence follow-up after resection. Whole RNA obtained from tumor, nontumor lung or frozen PBMC underwent sequencing without sorting. Germline lookup yields CDR1 DFQATT and CDR2 SNEGSKA (reference sequence). The CDR3 spans 13 residues. Trimming cost V 7 bases and J 2 bases, with 13 bases left between them. This sequence joins TRBV20-1 and TRBJ2-3; possibly TRBD1 or TRBD2 for D (6 bases each). The receptor was derived from a female donor with early-stage non-small cell lung cancer. The material sequenced was PBMCs, taken at follow-up. CDR3: CSVPGAPTDTQYF. CDR3 sequence (DNA): TGCAGTGTACCGGGGGCACCCACAGATACGCAGTATTTT.